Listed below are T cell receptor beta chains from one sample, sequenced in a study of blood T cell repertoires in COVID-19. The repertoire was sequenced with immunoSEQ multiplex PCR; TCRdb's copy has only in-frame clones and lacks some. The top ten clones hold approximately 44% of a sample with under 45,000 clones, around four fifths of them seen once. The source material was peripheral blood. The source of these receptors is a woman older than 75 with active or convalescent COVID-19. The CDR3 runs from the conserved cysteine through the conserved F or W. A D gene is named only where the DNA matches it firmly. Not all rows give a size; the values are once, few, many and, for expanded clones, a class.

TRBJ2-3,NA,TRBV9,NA,CASSVGQDTQYF,TGTGCCAGCAGCGTAGGGCAAGATACGCAGTATTTT
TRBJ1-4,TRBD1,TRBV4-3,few,CASSQNRDRGSLFF,TGCGCCAGCAGCCAAAACCGGGACAGGGGATCACTGTTTTTT
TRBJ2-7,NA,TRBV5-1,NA,CASSWGTDRPSYEQYF,TGCGCCAGCAGCTGGGGAACAGACAGACCCTCCTACGAGCAGTACTTC
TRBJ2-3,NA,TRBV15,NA,CATSRDRQSKDTQYF,TGTGCCACCAGCAGAGATAGACAGTCTAAAGATACGCAGTATTTT
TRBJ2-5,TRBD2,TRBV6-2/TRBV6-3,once,CASSRWTSGEETQYF,TGTGCCAGCAGTAGATGGACTAGCGGAGAAGAGACCCAGTACTTC
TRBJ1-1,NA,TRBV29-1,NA,CSVDFPGGVEAFF,TGCAGCGTTGATTTTCCGGGTGGTGTGGAAGCTTTCTTT
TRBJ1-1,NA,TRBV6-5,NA,CASTPRTGVTEAFF,TGTGCCAGCACCCCCAGGACGGGGGTCACTGAAGCTTTCTTT
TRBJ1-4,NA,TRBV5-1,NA,CASSPVESGNEKLFF,TGCGCCAGCAGCCCGGTCGAATCCGGGAATGAAAAACTGTTTTTT
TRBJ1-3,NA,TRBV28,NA,CASSEVSGNTIYF,TGTGCCAGCAGTGAGGTTTCTGGAAACACCATATATTTT
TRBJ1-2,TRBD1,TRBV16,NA,CASSQSGQSNYGYTF,TGTGCCAGCAGCCAATCGGGACAGAGTAACTATGGCTACACCTTC
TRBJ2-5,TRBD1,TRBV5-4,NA,CASSTPVGQGVRETQYF,TGTGCCAGCAGCACCCCGGTGGGGCAGGGGGTCCGGGAGACCCAGTACTTC
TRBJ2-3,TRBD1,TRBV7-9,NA,CASSLVIRTGEADTQYF,TGTGCCAGCAGCTTAGTGATCCGGACAGGGGAGGCAGATACGCAGTATTTT
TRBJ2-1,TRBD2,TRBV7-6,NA,CASSPTSSSYNEQFF,TGTGCCAGCAGCCCGACTAGCTCTTCCTACAATGAGCAGTTCTTC
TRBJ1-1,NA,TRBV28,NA,CASSLVGAEFTEAFF,TGTGCCAGCAGTTTAGTGGGGGCCGAATTCACTGAAGCTTTCTTT
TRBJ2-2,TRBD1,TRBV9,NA,CASSVVGQGSTGELFF,TGTGCCAGCAGCGTAGTGGGACAGGGTAGCACCGGGGAGCTGTTTTTT
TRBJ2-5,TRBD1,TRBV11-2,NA,CASSHRGRETQYF,TGTGCCAGCAGCCACAGGGGTCGAGAGACCCAGTACTTC
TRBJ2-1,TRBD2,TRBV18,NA,CASSPTSASNNEQFF,TGTGCCAGCTCACCGACTAGCGCGTCAAACAATGAGCAGTTCTTC
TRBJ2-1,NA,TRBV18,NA,CASSPNRASGYNEQFF,TGTGCCAGCTCACCAAACAGGGCCTCGGGGTACAATGAGCAGTTCTTC
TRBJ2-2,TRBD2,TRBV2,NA,CASSERLAGGTGAGELFF,TGTGCCAGCAGTGAGCGGCTAGCGGGAGGTACGGGGGCCGGGGAGCTGTTTTTT
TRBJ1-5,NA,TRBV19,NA,CASSSGDGSNQPQHF,TGTGCCAGTAGTAGCGGGGACGGCAGCAATCAGCCCCAGCATTTT
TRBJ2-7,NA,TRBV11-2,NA,CASSLYSRDTDHEQYF,TGTGCCAGCAGCTTATACTCCCGGGACACCGACCACGAGCAGTACTTC
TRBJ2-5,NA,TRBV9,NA,CASSGDGTREETQYF,TGTGCCAGCAGCGGAGACGGAACTAGGGAAGAGACCCAGTACTTC
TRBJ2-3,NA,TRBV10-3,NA,CAISGWLGDTQYF,TGTGCCATCAGTGGGTGGTTGGGCGATACGCAGTATTTT
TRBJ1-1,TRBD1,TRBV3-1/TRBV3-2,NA,CASSSRDSVSEAFF,TGTGCCAGCAGCTCCCGGGACAGCGTTTCTGAAGCTTTCTTT
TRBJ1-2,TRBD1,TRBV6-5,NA,CASSYAGQGDYTF,TGTGCCAGCAGTTACGCTGGACAGGGGGACTACACCTTC
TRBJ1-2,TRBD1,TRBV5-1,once,CASSATDRGNYGYTF,TGCGCCAGCAGCGCGACGGACAGGGGAAACTATGGCTACACCTTC
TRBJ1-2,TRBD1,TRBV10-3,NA,CAISEGRQGARDGYTF,TGTGCCATCAGTGAGGGACGACAGGGGGCTAGGGATGGCTACACCTTC
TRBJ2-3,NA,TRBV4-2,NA,CASSQLRGDTQYF,TGTGCCAGCAGCCAACTCAGGGGAGATACGCAGTATTTT
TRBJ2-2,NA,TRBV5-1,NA,CASSSDGEVGELFF,TGCGCCAGCAGCTCCGATGGTGAGGTCGGGGAGCTGTTTTTT
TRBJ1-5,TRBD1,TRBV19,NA,CASSILEGAFINQPQHF,TGTGCCAGTAGTATCCTAGAGGGGGCTTTCATCAATCAGCCCCAGCATTTT
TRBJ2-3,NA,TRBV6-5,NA,CASTPQGRELDTQYF,TGTGCCAGCACCCCCCAGGGGCGGGAGTTAGATACGCAGTATTTT
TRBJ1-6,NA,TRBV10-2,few,CASKESSYNSPLHF,TGCGCCAGTAAGGAGAGCTCCTATAATTCACCCCTCCACTTT
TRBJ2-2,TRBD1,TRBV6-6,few,CASSRDRGPHPLRGGELFF,TGTGCCAGCAGTCGGGACAGGGGACCACATCCCTTACGGGGCGGGGAGCTGTTTTTT
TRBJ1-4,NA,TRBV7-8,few,CASSQTDIGGKLFF,TGTGCCAGCAGCCAGACTGATATAGGGGGAAAACTGTTTTTT
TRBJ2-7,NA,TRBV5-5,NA,CASSLGPGYEQYF,TGTGCCAGCAGCTTGGGGCCGGGATACGAGCAGTACTTC
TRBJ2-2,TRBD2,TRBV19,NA,CASRPPGLARIGELFF,TGTGCCAGTAGACCTCCGGGACTAGCGAGGATCGGGGAGCTGTTTTTT
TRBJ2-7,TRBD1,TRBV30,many,CAWGTAYEQYF,TGTGCCTGGGGGACAGCCTACGAGCAGTACTTC
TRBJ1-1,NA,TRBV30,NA,CAWRRFGTEAFF,TGTGCCTGGAGACGATTCGGGACTGAAGCTTTCTTT
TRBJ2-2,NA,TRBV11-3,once,CASSLDGVWGRTRNTGELFF,TGTGCCAGCAGCTTAGATGGGGTATGGGGCCGAACGAGGAACACCGGGGAGCTGTTTTTT
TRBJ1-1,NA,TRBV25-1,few,CASSGPGDTEAFF,TGTGCCAGCAGTGGCCCAGGGGACACTGAAGCTTTCTTT
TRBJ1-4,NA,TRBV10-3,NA,CAISVRLEEKLFF,TGTGCCATCAGTGTCAGGTTGGAAGAAAAACTGTTTTTT
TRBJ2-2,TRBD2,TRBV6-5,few,CAASGTSPSGELFF,TGTGCCGCCTCCGGGACTAGCCCCTCCGGGGAGCTGTTTTTT
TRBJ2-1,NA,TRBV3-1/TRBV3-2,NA,CASSQSPLSGSYNEQFF,TGTGCCAGCAGCCAATCCCCTCTGTCAGGTTCCTACAATGAGCAGTTCTTC
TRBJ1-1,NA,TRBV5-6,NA,CASSLYDSPAFF,TGTGCCAGCAGCTTATATGACAGTCCCGCTTTCTTT
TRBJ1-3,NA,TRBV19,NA,CASSTGDSSGNTIYF,TGTGCCAGTAGTACAGGGGATTCAAGCGGAAACACCATATATTTT
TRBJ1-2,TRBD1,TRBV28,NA,CASSLTGGASGYTF,TGTGCCAGCAGTCTTACAGGGGGCGCATCTGGCTACACCTTC
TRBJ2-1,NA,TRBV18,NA,CASSPLQGNAYNEQFF,TGTGCCAGCTCACCACTGCAGGGCAACGCTTACAATGAGCAGTTCTTC
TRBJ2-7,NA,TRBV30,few,CAWMKSYEQYF,TGTGCCTGGATGAAGAGCTACGAGCAGTACTTC
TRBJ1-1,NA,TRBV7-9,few,CASSSSDSLNTEAFF,TGTGCCAGCAGCTCGAGTGACAGCCTGAACACTGAAGCTTTCTTT
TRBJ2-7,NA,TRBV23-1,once,CASSPTASSYEQYF,TGCGCCAGCAGTCCGACAGCGAGCTCCTACGAGCAGTACTTC
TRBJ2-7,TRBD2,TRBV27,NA,CASSPDRTSDPLKNEQYF,TGTGCCAGCAGTCCCGATCGGACTAGCGATCCTTTAAAGAACGAGCAGTACTTC
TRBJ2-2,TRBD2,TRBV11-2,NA,CASSLLTSYELNTGELFF,TGTGCCAGCAGCTTACTGACTAGCTACGAACTGAACACCGGGGAGCTGTTTTTT
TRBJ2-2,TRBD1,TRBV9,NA,CASSVVPGGNGELFF,TGTGCCAGCAGCGTAGTTCCAGGGGGTAACGGGGAGCTGTTTTTT
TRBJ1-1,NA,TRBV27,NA,CASTPFGGINTEAFF,TGTGCCAGCACCCCATTCGGGGGTATAAACACTGAAGCTTTCTTT
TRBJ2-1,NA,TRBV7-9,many,CASSPTRYNEQFF,TGTGCCAGCAGCCCGACTCGTTACAATGAGCAGTTCTTC
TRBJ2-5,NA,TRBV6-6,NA,CASSYIQGIETQYF,TGTGCCAGCAGTTACATACAGGGAATCGAGACCCAGTACTTC
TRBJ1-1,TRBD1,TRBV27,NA,CASSFKTGTLNTEAFF,TGTGCCAGCAGTTTTAAGACAGGGACCCTTAACACTGAAGCTTTCTTT
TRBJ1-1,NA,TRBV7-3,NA,CASSLNGVNMNTEAFF,TGTGCCAGCAGCTTAAATGGAGTGAATATGAACACTGAAGCTTTCTTT
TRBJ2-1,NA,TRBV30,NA,CAWSVGSGSEQFF,TGTGCCTGGAGTGTAGGGAGTGGGAGTGAGCAGTTCTTC
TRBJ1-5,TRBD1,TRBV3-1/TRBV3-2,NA,CASSLGTVNQPQHF,TGTGCCAGCAGCCTAGGGACAGTTAATCAGCCCCAGCATTTT